These 21 T cell receptor beta chains were sequenced from one sample in a study of T cells in localized non-small cell lung cancer. Method: immunoSEQ multiplex PCR; TCRdb's copy keeps in-frame clones and lacks some. This sample has about 59,000 clones; roughly 90% occur once, and the top ten carry under 2.5%. Specimen: peripheral blood, collected before any cancer treatment. These receptors were collected from a woman aged 35 to 70 with stage I lung adenocarcinoma.

The chain recombines TRBV6-5 with TRBJ2-5, with D perhaps TRBD1 (7 bases). V lost 0 bases and J lost 5, with 13 bases in between. Per germline, CDR1 MNHEY and CDR2 SVGAGI. CDR3 length equals 15 residues. The chain's CDR3 is CASSYSQGGWETQYF. DNA of the CDR3: TGTGCCAGCAGTTACTCGCAGGGGGGTTGGGAGACCCAGTACTTC.

CDR3 region: CASSSADYGYTF. CDR3 coding DNA: TGTGCCAGCAGCTCGGCAGACTATGGCTACACCTTC. This chain connects TRBV7-2 to TRBJ1-2; D not certain. The germline gives CDR1 SGHTA, CDR2 FQGNSA. The length of the CDR3 is 12 residues. V lost 4 bases and J lost 3, with 6 bases in between.

The V and J genes are TRBV27 and TRBJ2-7; D may be TRBD1 (6 bases). This CDR3 contains 15 residues. Trimming removed 6 bases from V and 0 bases from J, with 15 bases in between. Germline CDR1 reads MNHEY; CDR2 reads SMNVEV (reference sequence). CDR3 protein: CASRFDRSSSYEQYF. CDR3 DNA sequence: TGTGCCAGCAGATTTGACAGGTCCAGCTCCTACGAGCAGTACTTC.

The rearrangement joins TRBV5-1 to TRBJ1-4; D not resolved. The CDR3 spans 17 residues. Trimming took 4 bases from V and 5 from J, leaving 21 bases between them. Germline CDR1 SGHRS, CDR2 YFSETQ. The CDR3 nucleotides are TGCGCCAGCAGCGGAGGGTCCTCCCCGTTTCTAAATGAAAAACTGTTTTTT. As protein: CASSGGSSPFLNEKLFF.

A few counts support this clone. The chain is built from TRBV2 and TRBJ1-1; TRBD1 is a possible D gene (6 bases). V lost 5 bases and J 1 base, leaving 11 bases between the germline ends. Looked up from germline, CDR1 is SNHLY and CDR2 is FYNNEI. There are 14 residues in the CDR3. In nucleotides, the CDR3 is TGTGCCAGCAGTTCTGACAGGAAGAACACTGAAGCTTTCTTT. This gives the protein CASSSDRKNTEAFF.

This clone was found once. J is TRBJ2-7 and V is TRBV6-1; the D gene is possibly TRBD1 (6 bases). The V gene's germline CDR1 is MNHNS and CDR2 SASEGT. Trimming pared 5 bases from V and 3 bases from J, leaving 14 bases between. The CDR3 covers 14 residues. The CDR3: CASSFEVGGYEQYF. The CDR3 DNA reads TGTGCCAGCAGTTTCGAAGTAGGGGGCTACGAGCAGTACTTC.

The V call is TRBV4-3, the J call TRBJ2-1, with TRBD1 matching over 7 bases. There are 15 residues in the CDR3. Germline assignment: CDR1 LGHNA and CDR2 YSLEER. J lost 2 bases, V lost 4 bases, and 5 bases had no gene match. The CDR3 reads CASSLGGGAYNEQFF. CDR3 sequence (DNA): TGCGCCAGCAGCCTAGGGGGCGGAGCCTACAATGAGCAGTTCTTC.

The chain recombines TRBV4-2 with TRBJ2-1, with D uncertain. This CDR3 has 16 amino acids. The V end was cut by 4 bases, the J end by 0 bases, with 13 bases between. Germline V gene lookup returns CDR1 LGHNA and CDR2 YNFKEQ. The CDR3 protein is CASSLDGTYSYNEQFF. For the CDR3, the DNA is TGTGCCAGCAGCCTCGACGGAACGTACTCCTACAATGAGCAGTTCTTC.

J is TRBJ1-2 and V is TRBV5-4; D is perhaps TRBD1 (5 bases). V was clipped by 4 bases and J by 4 bases, with 17 bases between them. CDR3 length: 15 residues. Germline V CDR1 and CDR2: SGHNT, YYREEE (reference sequence). The chain's CDR3 is CASSDVGEERYGYTF. DNA for the CDR3: TGTGCCAGCAGCGACGTGGGGGAGGAACGCTATGGCTACACCTTC.

V gene TRBV11-2 combines with J gene TRBJ2-6; D is unclear. CDR3 length: 15 amino acids. Germline lookup yields CDR1 SGHAT and CDR2 FQNNGV. V was shortened by 1 base and J by 5 bases, with 9 bases between the two germline ends. The CDR3 spells CASSLGQGWANVLTF. The CDR3 coding sequence is TGTGCCAGCAGCTTAGGCCAAGGGTGGGCCAACGTCCTGACTTTC. The full variable domain, in which reference TRBV11-2 and TRBJ2-6 provide the parts outside the CDR3, is EAGVAQSPRYKIIEKRQSVAFWCNPISGHATLYWYQQILGQGPKLLIQFQNNGVVDDSQLPKDRFSAERLKGVDSTLKIQPAKLEDSAVYLCASSLGQGWANVLTFGAGSRLTVL.

CDR3 amino acids: CASSLAGLAGKGDTDTQYF. DNA of the CDR3: TGCGCCAGCAGCTTGGCCGGACTAGCGGGAAAAGGAGACACAGATACGCAGTATTTT. The chain carries TRBV5-1 and TRBJ2-3, with TRBD2 identical over 12 bases. The CDR3 spans 19 residues. The germline gives CDR1 SGHRS, CDR2 YFSETQ. Trimming at V came to 0 bases and at J to 2 bases, leaving 10 bases not matched to a gene. Complete variable domain (other parts from reference TRBV5-1 and TRBJ2-3): KAGVTQTPRYLIKTRGQQVTLSCSPISGHRSVSWYQQTPGQGLQFLFEYFSETQRNKGNFPGRFSGRQFSNSRSEMNVSTLELGDSALYLCASSLAGLAGKGDTDTQYFGPGTRLTVL.

This clone was seen once. V gene TRBV19 combines with J gene TRBJ2-7, with TRBD2 matching 8 bases. Germline lookup yields CDR1 LNHDA and CDR2 SQIVND (reference sequence). Losses at the gene ends were 8 bases for V and 4 bases for J; bases not matched to a gene: 7. The CDR3 runs to 13 residues. The CDR3 DNA reads TGTGCCAGTTCGGACGGGAGGGCGTACGAGCAGTACTTC. It encodes CASSDGRAYEQYF.

The chain employs TRBV19 and TRBJ2-2; 8 bases agree with TRBD1. The CDR3 is 16 residues long. Germline values: CDR1 LNHDA, CDR2 SQIVND (reference sequence). Trimming cost V 6 bases and J 6 bases; bases outside gene matches: 12. The CDR3 DNA reads TGTGCCAGTAGGGAGACAGGGGCCTCTCCCGCCGGGGAGCTGTTTTTT. This gives the protein CASRETGASPAGELFF. The whole variable domain, remainder taken from reference TRBV19 and TRBJ2-2, is DGGITQSPKYLFRKEGQNVTLSCEQNLNHDAMYWYRQDPGQGLRLIYYSQIVNDFQKGDIAEGYSVSREKKESFPLTVTSAQKNPTAFYLCASRETGASPAGELFFGEGSRLTVL.

The rearrangement uses TRBV9 and TRBJ2-5; a weak D match, TRBD1 (6 bases). Trimming took off 2 bases at V and 5 bases at J, with 16 bases between the two ends. The CDR3 is made up of 15 amino acids. Per germline, CDR1 SGDLS and CDR2 YYNGEE. CDR3 nucleotide sequence: TGTGCCAGCAGCGTCCTCCAGGGGCCCGGGGAGACCCAGTACTTC. Encoded protein: CASSVLQGPGETQYF.

Comments on this clone: The junction does not match germline at one end; this may be a read error. V gene TRBV7-3 combines with J gene TRBJ2-5; 7 nucleotides agree with TRBD2. In germline, CDR1 is SGHTA, CDR2 FQGTGA. This CDR3 region has 13 residues. The CDR3 is CASRLTGGGTQYF. Written as DNA, the CDR3 is TGTGCCAGCAGGTTAACGGGAGGAGGGACCCAGTACTTC. The full variable domain, rest sourced from reference TRBV7-3 and TRBJ2-5, is GAGVSQTPSNKVTEKGKYVELRCDPISGHTALYWYRQSLGQGPEFLIYFQGTGAADDSGLPNDRFFAVRPEGSVSTLKIQRTERGDSAVYLCASRLTGGGTQYFGPGTRLLVL.

CDR3 bases: TGTGCCAGCAGCTTATTAGGGGGGTTTGATGACCCTAACTATGGCTACACCTTC. Its translation: CASSLLGGFDDPNYGYTF. The chain carries TRBV7-8 and TRBJ1-2, with a weak D call TRBD1 (6 bases). Germline V gene lookup returns CDR1 SGHVS and CDR2 FQNEAQ. Trimming stripped 2 bases from V and 0 bases from J, with 19 bases between. The CDR3 covers 18 residues.

This clone was seen a single time. The V and J genes are TRBV14 and TRBJ2-1; TRBD1 agrees at 12 bases. J lost 4 bases, V lost 3 bases, and 1 base had no gene match. CDR1 is SGHDN and CDR2 is FVKESK in the germline V gene. The CDR3 has 15 amino acids. For the CDR3, the DNA is TGTGCCAGCAGCCAGGGACAGGGGGCTTACAATGAGCAGTTCTTC. Encoded protein: CASSQGQGAYNEQFF.

The gene calls are TRBV19 and TRBJ2-7; 10 nucleotides align to TRBD1. V shed 7 bases and J 4 bases; nucleotides not matched to a gene: 13. The V gene's germline CDR1 is LNHDA and CDR2 SQIVND (reference sequence). The CDR3 consists of 16 residues. The chain's CDR3 is CASTPPKGQGLYEQYF. CDR3 coding DNA: TGTGCCAGTACTCCCCCGAAGGGACAGGGGTTATACGAGCAGTACTTC.

As DNA, the CDR3 is TGTGCCACCAGCGGAGGAGAACGACGGAGCAATCAGCCCCAGCATTTT. It yields the protein CATSGGERRSNQPQHF. The J gene is TRBJ1-5, the V gene TRBV15; D remains ambiguous. CDR1 is LNHNV and CDR2 is YYDKDF in the germline V gene (reference sequence). The CDR3 sequence is 16 residues long. V lost 5 bases, J lost 1 base, and 15 bases lay in between.

This sequence joins TRBV6-5 and TRBJ1-4; 8 bases match TRBD1. CDR3 length equals 14 residues. The V gene's germline CDR1 is MNHEY and CDR2 SVGAGI. V shed 5 bases and J 6 bases; nucleotides not matched to a gene: 5. CDR3 DNA sequence: TGTGCCAGCAGTCTTATGACAGGGGATGAAAAACTGTTTTTT. As protein: CASSLMTGDEKLFF.

This clone was seen a single time. The chain's CDR3 is CASSPTGAEDGYTF. In DNA, the CDR3 is TGTGCCAGCAGCCCGACAGGGGCAGAAGATGGCTACACCTTC. The rearrangement links TRBV7-9 to TRBJ1-2; 8 nucleotides align to TRBD1. CDR1 is SEHNR and CDR2 is FQNEAQ in the germline V gene (reference sequence). CDR3 length: 14 residues. V shed 5 bases and J 6 bases; nucleotides not matched to a gene: 8. The complete variable domain, with remaining parts taken from reference TRBV7-9 and TRBJ1-2, reads DTGVSQNPRHKITKRGQNVTFRCDPISEHNRLYWYRQTLGQGPEFLTYFQNEAQLEKSRLLSDRFSAERPKGSFSTLEIQRTEQGDSAMYLCASSPTGAEDGYTFGSGTRLTVV.